These T cell receptor beta chains were read from a single sample in a study of identifying expanded T cells in peripheral blood. Assay used: immunoSEQ multiplex PCR; TCRdb lists only in-frame clones, some missing. Of 81,000 or so clones listed, over 80% are singletons. Sequencing input: blood. These receptors came from a person aged 18 to 69 in good health. The CDR3 runs from the conserved cysteine through the conserved F or W. Each record gives: clone size, J gene, D gene, V gene, CDR3 protein. The D gene is left open where the match is weak. The size of a clone is reported for some rows only, either as once, few or many, or as a class for expanded clones.

size: -
J: TRBJ1-6
D: -
V: TRBV7-2
CDR3: CASSLEAGTDSPLHF

size: -
J: TRBJ2-5
D: TRBD2
V: TRBV5-1
CDR3: CASRTGGRGLQETQYF

size: -
J: TRBJ2-5
D: -
V: TRBV10-3
CDR3: CAISEEEPQETQYF

size: -
J: TRBJ1-5
D: TRBD1
V: TRBV13
CDR3: CASSLGQGSNQPQHF

size: -
J: TRBJ1-5
D: -
V: TRBV28
CDR3: CASGVGQPSQPQHF

size: -
J: TRBJ2-2
D: -
V: TRBV7-2
CDR3: CASSPGVNRYRELFF

size: -
J: TRBJ2-1
D: -
V: TRBV28
CDR3: CASRYLRGSLNEQFF

size: -
J: TRBJ1-1
D: -
V: TRBV9
CDR3: CASSPRPMNTEAFF

size: -
J: TRBJ2-7
D: TRBD2
V: TRBV4-1
CDR3: CASSQTYSGSSYEQYF

size: -
J: TRBJ2-2
D: -
V: TRBV18
CDR3: CASSPSGNTGELFF

size: -
J: TRBJ1-4
D: TRBD1
V: TRBV7-2
CDR3: CASSLALQGGEKLFF

size: -
J: TRBJ2-1
D: -
V: TRBV27
CDR3: CASSPILGQWGHEQFF

size: -
J: TRBJ1-4
D: -
V: TRBV27
CDR3: CASSPRPLHNEKLFF

size: -
J: TRBJ2-7
D: -
V: TRBV30
CDR3: CAWSESYEQYF

size: -
J: TRBJ2-7
D: -
V: TRBV9
CDR3: CASSPAPPWRGDTYEQYF

size: -
J: TRBJ2-5
D: TRBD2
V: TRBV29-1
CDR3: CSASGRALKETQYF

size: -
J: TRBJ1-5
D: -
V: TRBV10-1
CDR3: CASSELRVHSNQPQHF

size: many
J: TRBJ1-5
D: -
V: TRBV10-2
CDR3: CASSGRTSQPQHF

size: -
J: TRBJ2-3
D: -
V: TRBV5-8
CDR3: CASSLYPSTDTQYF

size: -
J: TRBJ2-7
D: -
V: TRBV2
CDR3: CAAGWRGSSYEQYF

size: -
J: TRBJ2-5
D: -
V: TRBV14
CDR3: CASSQVRSWETQYF

size: few
J: TRBJ2-1
D: TRBD1
V: TRBV29-1
CDR3: CSESRGREQFF